This paragraph covers one T cell receptor (beta chain) sequence. Some clones are missing from TCRdb's copy, which holds only in-frame ones; the method was immunoSEQ multiplex PCR. The sample holds about 270,000 clones; approximately 86% are singletons and the top ten take about 8.6%. This CDR3 spans 14 amino acids. The V end lost 2 bases, the J end lost 7 bases, and 15 bases lay between the germline ends. Germline CDR1 MNHNS, CDR2 SASEGT. These data originate in a study of blood T cell repertoires in COVID-19. In the study overall: From T cells, B-cell-depleted T cells, or PBMCs came the material, which was cDNA or gDNA.

The source material was peripheral blood. This receptor was taken from a middle-aged man with active or convalescent COVID-19. The genes are TRBV6-1 and TRBJ2-7; TRBD1 is a possible D gene (5 bases). The DNA of the CDR3 is TGTGCCAGCAGTGAAATGGCAGGGCTGGGGGAGCAGTACTTC. Its translation is CASSEMAGLGEQYF.